This TCR beta chain comes out of a study of response to subunit inactivated influenza vaccine. Whole-study results and caveats: With each seasonal influenza vaccination, the authors suggested, few new T cells are recruited.

The trim removed 5 bases at V and 0 bases at J, leaving 8 bases unmatched. The CDR3 totals 16 residues. From germline, CDR1 is SGHTA and CDR2 FQGTGA. This clonotype appeared a few times. What it binds is unknown. MiXCR was run by TCRdb on the RT-PCR reads, yielding one entry per CDR3 protein. Among a few hundred thousand distinct CDR3 sequences listed, 7.2% were seen once. The chain employs TRBV7-3 and TRBJ2-3; 7 positions agree with TRBD2. The source is a man aged 50 to 69 who received an inactivated influenza vaccine. This sample comprised PBMCs from blood, obtained about 24 months after vaccination. Written as DNA, the CDR3 is TGTGCCAGCAGCCCCGTCGGGGGAGGGAGCACAGATACGCAGTATTTT. This codes for CASSPVGGGSTDTQYF.